A selection of T cell receptor beta chains follows, all from one sample in a study of blood T cell repertoires in COVID-19. Measured with immunoSEQ multiplex PCR; TCRdb has only the in-frame clones, and not every one. This repertoire shows some 200,000 clones, around 80% found once; its top ten account for approximately 5.1%. The sequencing input was peripheral blood. The source of these receptors is a woman aged 55-70 years who had recovered from COVID-19. Each CDR3 is given with its conserved first and last residue. The D gene is left open where the match is weak.

j_call d_call v_call cdr3_nt cdr3_aa
TRBJ1-1 TRBD1 TRBV6-5 TGTGCCAGCAGTTCCACCGGGACAGGGGGTGTCCCTGAAGCTTTCTTT CASSSTGTGGVPEAFF
TRBJ1-2 . TRBV2 TGTGCCAGCAGTGTGGCAGGGCAAAGAGGCTACACCTTC CASSVAGQRGYTF
TRBJ2-3 TRBD2 TRBV10-3 TGTGCCATCAGTGGAGTAGCGGGGGGGAACACAGATACGCAGTATTTT CAISGVAGGNTDTQYF
TRBJ2-1 TRBD2 TRBV25-1 TGTGCCAGCAGCGGACTAGCTTACAATGAGCAGTTCTTC CASSGLAYNEQFF
TRBJ1-2 . TRBV6-5 TGTGCCAGCAGTTATACAGGCAGACTTAACTATGGCTACACCTTC CASSYTGRLNYGYTF
TRBJ2-5 . TRBV4-2 TGTGCCAGCAGCCCCTCCGGACAGTCCCAAGAGACCCAGTACTTC CASSPSGQSQETQYF
TRBJ2-1 . TRBV6-2/TRBV6-3 TGTGCCAGCAGTTTTTACGGGAATGAGCAGTTCTTC CASSFYGNEQFF
TRBJ1-2 . TRBV12-3/TRBV12-4 TGTGCCAGCAGTCAGGACAGATTCTATGGCTACACCTTC CASSQDRFYGYTF
TRBJ1-4 TRBD1 TRBV29-1 TGCAGCGTGGGACAGATAAATGAAAAACTGTTTTTT CSVGQINEKLFF
TRBJ2-7 . TRBV3-1/TRBV3-2 TGTGCCAGCAGCCAAGATTCTTACGAGCAGTACTTC CASSQDSYEQYF
TRBJ1-1 . TRBV6-5 TGTGCCAGCAGTTCCCGCGGATACACTGAAGCTTTCTTT CASSSRGYTEAFF